This T cell receptor (beta chain) was sequenced in a study of blood T cell repertoires in COVID-19. Study as a whole: Whether acute or convalescent, the COVID-19 samples came from the United States, Italy and Spain.

V was shortened by 1 base and J by 1 base, with 4 bases between the two germline ends. CDR3 length: 13 residues. Germline V CDR1 and CDR2: SGHVS, FQNEAQ. In the authors' methods: How many nucleated cells were present was estimated from reference gene primer amplification. Only in-frame clones appear in the TCRdb table, and some are missing; sequencing was by immunoSEQ multiplex PCR. D and trimming were read from the DNA, whereas the V and J calls and clone size are those reported in that table. The data contain about 35,000 clones, around 87% of them singletons. Sequencing input: peripheral blood. The receptor was derived from a man of 80 years or more with active COVID-19. The chain uses TRBV7-8 and TRBJ2-5; D not certain. The CDR3 region is CASSLGAQETQYF. CDR3 nucleotide sequence: TGTGCCAGCAGCTTAGGAGCCCAAGAGACCCAGTACTTC. Together with reference TRBV7-8 and TRBJ2-5, the CDR3 gives the full variable domain: GAGVSQSPRYKVAKRGQDVALRCDPISGHVSLFWYQQALGQGPEFLTYFQNEAQLDKSGLPSDRFFAERPEGSVSTLKIQRTQQEDSAVYLCASSLGAQETQYFGPGTRLLVL.